A selection of T cell receptor beta chains follows, all from one sample in a study of T cell responses to AZD1222 COVID-19 vaccine. Assay: immunoSEQ multiplex PCR; the TCRdb copy retains only in-frame clones and omits some. Altogether about 180,000 clones are present, around 94% being singletons, with the ten largest covering more than 1.5%. The specimen comprised peripheral blood, sampled 28 days after the second AZD1222 dose. These TCRs come from an adult who received the AZD1222 COVID-19 vaccine. Each CDR3 is given with its conserved first and last residue. A D gene is named only where the DNA matches it firmly. Rows give clone size only sometimes, using once, few, many, or a class for an expanded clone.

J gene	D gene	V gene	clone size	CDR3 protein	CDR3 DNA
TRBJ1-2	-	TRBV6-2/TRBV6-3	-	CASSYGTYYELANYGYTF	TGTGCCAGCAGTTACGGCACCTACTACGAGTTAGCTAACTATGGCTACACCTTC
TRBJ2-1	TRBD2	TRBV10-3	-	CAIREDGTSGVSSDEQFF	TGTGCCATCAGAGAAGACGGGACTAGCGGGGTTTCGAGCGATGAGCAGTTCTTC
TRBJ1-2	-	TRBV19	-	CASSIWGSYGYTF	TGTGCCAGTAGTATTTGGGGCAGCTATGGCTACACCTTC
TRBJ1-3	-	TRBV19	-	CASSIAGRSGNTIYF	TGTGCCAGTAGTATCGCCGGACGCTCTGGAAACACCATATATTTT
TRBJ1-5	-	TRBV19	once	CASRTTRTPREPQHF	TGTGCCAGTAGGACTACTCGGACACCCCGAGAGCCCCAGCATTTT
TRBJ1-1	-	TRBV25-1	-	CASSEWGAEDTEAFF	TGTGCCAGCAGTGAATGGGGGGCGGAGGACACTGAAGCTTTCTTT
TRBJ2-7	-	TRBV4-2	-	CASSQGGRTSFYEQYF	TGTGCCAGCAGCCAAGGAGGGAGAACCTCCTTTTACGAGCAGTACTTC
TRBJ2-3	TRBD2	TRBV7-9	-	CASSSTSGRNTQYF	TGTGCCAGCAGCTCGACTAGCGGGAGGAATACGCAGTATTTT
TRBJ2-7	-	TRBV7-9	-	CASSRRQSPSYEQYF	TGTGCCAGCAGCCGGAGGCAGAGCCCCTCCTACGAGCAGTACTTC
TRBJ2-5	TRBD2	TRBV19	-	CASSPRTSGGGETQYF	TGTGCCAGTAGTCCACGGACTAGCGGGGGAGGGGAGACCCAGTACTTC
TRBJ2-3	TRBD1	TRBV5-1	-	CASSTGQANTQYF	TGCGCCAGCAGCACAGGACAGGCCAATACGCAGTATTTT
TRBJ2-4	-	TRBV3-1/TRBV3-2	-	CASSQMGLRKNIQYF	TGTGCCAGCAGCCAGATGGGACTGCGGAAAAACATTCAGTACTTC
TRBJ2-5	TRBD2	TRBV7-9	-	CASRPGLGEGETQYF	TGTGCCAGCAGACCGGGACTAGGGGAGGGAGAGACCCAGTACTTC